A selection of T cell receptor beta chains follows, all from one sample in a study of PD-1 blockade in classical Hodgkin lymphoma. Sequencing used immunoSEQ multiplex PCR; TCRdb keeps in-frame clones, though not all of them. The sample consists of about 27,000 clones, around 72% of them appearing once. The material was peripheral blood mononuclear cells (PBMCs), obtained before the fourth cycle of nivolumab. These receptors all stem from a human donor with classical Hodgkin lymphoma. CDR3s include the opening cysteine and the closing phenylalanine or tryptophan. D genes are given only for firm matches. Not all rows give a size; the values are once, few, many and, for expanded clones, a class.

J gene: TRBJ2-7
V gene: TRBV7-6
D gene: -
clone size: few
CDR3 protein: CASSLGLGSSYEQYF
CDR3 DNA: TGTGCCAGCAGCTTAGGGTTGGGTAGCTCCTACGAGCAGTACTTC

J gene: TRBJ1-2
V gene: TRBV2
D gene: -
clone size: -
CDR3 protein: CASLVQGPYGYTF
CDR3 DNA: TGTGCCAGCCTAGTGCAGGGCCCTTATGGCTACACCTTC

J gene: TRBJ1-6
V gene: TRBV5-4
D gene: TRBD1
clone size: medium-sized
CDR3 protein: CASSRTGSYNSPLHF
CDR3 DNA: TGTGCCAGCAGCAGGACAGGGTCCTATAATTCACCCCTCCACTTT

J gene: TRBJ2-5
V gene: TRBV28
D gene: -
clone size: -
CDR3 protein: CASSLSFSRETQYF
CDR3 DNA: TGTGCCAGCAGTTTATCGTTTTCCCGGGAGACCCAGTACTTC

J gene: TRBJ1-2
V gene: TRBV4-1
D gene: TRBD1
clone size: -
CDR3 protein: CASSQNSAGQAYGYTF
CDR3 DNA: TGCGCCAGCAGCCAAAACTCTGCAGGACAGGCTTATGGCTACACCTTC

J gene: TRBJ2-7
V gene: TRBV6-6
D gene: -
clone size: -
CDR3 protein: CASSSRIVGSYEQYF
CDR3 DNA: TGTGCCAGCAGTTCTCGAATTGTGGGTTCCTACGAGCAGTACTTC

J gene: TRBJ2-1
V gene: TRBV10-3
D gene: TRBD2
clone size: -
CDR3 protein: CAISIAGGYNEQFF
CDR3 DNA: TGTGCCATCAGTATAGCGGGTGGCTACAATGAGCAGTTCTTC

J gene: TRBJ2-2
V gene: TRBV4-1
D gene: TRBD2
clone size: few
CDR3 protein: CASSQDPSGINTGELFF
CDR3 DNA: TGCGCCAGCAGCCAAGATCCTAGCGGCATAAACACCGGGGAGCTGTTTTTT

J gene: TRBJ2-5
V gene: TRBV9
D gene: -
clone size: -
CDR3 protein: CASSGTQETQYF
CDR3 DNA: TGTGCCAGCAGCGGGACACAAGAGACCCAGTACTTC

J gene: TRBJ2-7
V gene: TRBV28
D gene: -
clone size: -
CDR3 protein: CATPLGTDVFEQYF
CDR3 DNA: TGTGCCACACCCTTAGGGACCGACGTTTTTGAGCAGTACTTC

J gene: TRBJ1-2
V gene: TRBV25-1
D gene: -
clone size: -
CDR3 protein: CASSENTPLGTGGYTF
CDR3 DNA: TGTGCCAGCAGCGAAAATACCCCTTTAGGGACCGGTGGCTACACCTTC

J gene: TRBJ1-1
V gene: TRBV30
D gene: TRBD1
clone size: few
CDR3 protein: CAWDRGILSEAFF
CDR3 DNA: TGTGCCTGGGACAGGGGGATCTTGTCTGAAGCTTTCTTT

J gene: TRBJ2-2
V gene: TRBV18
D gene: TRBD1
clone size: -
CDR3 protein: CASSTDRVNTGELFF
CDR3 DNA: TGTGCCAGCTCAACTGACAGGGTGAACACCGGGGAGCTGTTTTTT

J gene: TRBJ2-5
V gene: TRBV7-6
D gene: -
clone size: -
CDR3 protein: CASSLVARGATGETQYF
CDR3 DNA: TGTGCCAGCAGCCTTGTAGCTAGGGGGGCCACTGGTGAGACCCAGTACTTC

J gene: TRBJ2-5
V gene: TRBV7-9
D gene: -
clone size: -
CDR3 protein: CASSSYLGVQETQYF
CDR3 DNA: TGTGCCAGCAGCTCATACCTCGGCGTCCAAGAGACCCAGTACTTC

J gene: TRBJ2-5
V gene: TRBV5-1
D gene: TRBD2
clone size: -
CDR3 protein: CASSLLAGGRQETQYF
CDR3 DNA: TGCGCCAGCAGCCTGCTAGCGGGGGGCCGCCAAGAGACCCAGTACTTC

J gene: TRBJ1-5
V gene: TRBV28
D gene: -
clone size: -
CDR3 protein: CASSLDQLQPQHF
CDR3 DNA: TGTGCCAGCAGTCTAGACCAACTTCAGCCCCAGCATTTT

J gene: TRBJ1-2
V gene: TRBV7-8
D gene: TRBD1
clone size: few
CDR3 protein: CASSSQGDNYGYTF
CDR3 DNA: TGTGCCAGCAGCTCTCAGGGGGATAACTATGGCTACACCTTC

J gene: TRBJ2-3
V gene: TRBV7-9
D gene: -
clone size: medium-sized
CDR3 protein: CASSFSGTDTQYF
CDR3 DNA: TGTGCCAGCAGCTTTTCAGGCACAGATACGCAGTATTTT

J gene: TRBJ2-6
V gene: TRBV27
D gene: -
clone size: few
CDR3 protein: CASSLLAGANVLTF
CDR3 DNA: TGTGCCAGCAGTCTGCTTGCTGGGGCCAACGTCCTGACTTTC